The 15 T cell receptor beta chains given below trace back to one sample, sequenced in a study of radiotherapy plus CTLA-4 blockade in lung cancer. The repertoire was sequenced with immunoSEQ multiplex PCR; TCRdb's copy has only in-frame clones and lacks some. The sample yields about 98,000 clones, roughly four fifths seen once. The material was peripheral blood, obtained from a patient treated with radiotherapy plus ipilimumab. The source of these receptors is a human donor with non-small cell lung cancer who had a partial response to radiotherapy plus ipilimumab.

The chain is built from TRBV10-3 and TRBJ1-3; TRBD1 matches 9 bases. Germline V CDR1 and CDR2: ENHRY, SYGVKD. CDR3 size: 15 residues. The V and J ends lost 3 bases and 6 bases, in that order; junction bases with no gene match: 6. In DNA, the CDR3 is TGTGCCATCAGTGAATGGGGACAGGGTGAAAACACCATATATTTT. It yields the protein CAISEWGQGENTIYF.

J is TRBJ1-2 and V is TRBV30, with TRBD1 identical over 9 bases. J lost 8 bases, V lost 1 base, and 11 bases had no gene match. The CDR3 sequence is 15 residues long. Per the germline V gene, CDR1 is GTSNPN and CDR2 is SVGIG (reference sequence). CDR3 loop: CAWSDTGGAYSGYTF. CDR3 coding DNA: TGTGCCTGGAGTGACACAGGGGGCGCGTACTCGGGCTACACCTTC. Supplemented by reference TRBV30 and TRBJ1-2, the full variable domain reads SQTIHQWPATLVQPVGSPLSLECTVEGTSNPNLYWYRQAAGRGLQLLFYSVGIGQISSEVPQNLSASRPQDRQFILSSKKLLLSDSGFYLCAWSDTGGAYSGYTFGSGTRLTVV.

The chain links TRBV29-1 to TRBJ2-1; 12 bases fit TRBD2. Germline V gene lookup returns CDR1 SQVTM and CDR2 ANQGSEA. The CDR3 is 14 residues long. The ends lost 7 bases at V and 5 bases at J; junction bases unmatched: 6. In DNA form, the CDR3 reads TGCAGCGCTATGGGACTAGCGGGCCACAATGAGCAGTTCTTC. This codes for CSAMGLAGHNEQFF.

This clone was counted between two and nine times. V is TRBV6-5 and J is TRBJ2-7; a weak D match, TRBD1 (7 bases). There are 15 residues in the CDR3. V shed 0 bases and J shed 4 bases, with 13 bases lying between them. CDR1 is MNHEY, CDR2 SVGAGI, per germline. CDR3 in amino acids: CASSYSIAGGYEQYF. The DNA for the CDR3 is TGTGCCAGCAGTTACTCGATCGCAGGGGGGTACGAGCAGTACTTC.

As concerns this clone: The same CDR3 can be traced to other DNA sequences in this sample. The genes are TRBV28 and TRBJ1-5, with 7 positions matching TRBD1. CDR1 and CDR2 (germline): MDHEN, SYDVKM. V lost 3 bases and J lost 1; bases outside the gene matches: 3. The CDR3 spans 15 residues. DNA of the CDR3: TGTGCCAGCAGTTTTAACAGGGGCAGCAATCAGCCCCAGCATTTT. This sequence encodes CASSFNRGSNQPQHF. Together with reference TRBV28 and TRBJ1-5, the CDR3 gives the full variable domain: DVKVTQSSRYLVKRTGEKVFLECVQDMDHENMFWYRQDPGLGLRLIYFSYDVKMKEKGDIPEGYSVSREKKERFSLILESASTNQTSMYLCASSFNRGSNQPQHFGDGTRLSIL.

The genes are TRBV9 and TRBJ1-1; maybe TRBD1 (5 bases). Germline V gene lookup returns CDR1 SGDLS and CDR2 YYNGEE. The CDR3 length is 15 residues. The V end was cut by 0 bases, the J end by 5 bases, with 14 bases between. For the CDR3, the DNA is TGTGCCAGCAGCGTAGCGGGGGTCGGTAGTACTGAAGCTTTCTTT. This sequence encodes CASSVAGVGSTEAFF.

V gene TRBV6-1 combines with J gene TRBJ2-7; weak D call: TRBD2 (6 bases). The CDR3 length is 12 residues. V lost 6 bases to trimming and J lost 6 bases, with 12 bases between them. Germline CDR1 reads MNHNS; CDR2 reads SASEGT. In nucleotides, the CDR3 is TGTGCCAGCAGCGCGACCGGGGGCGAGCAGTACTTC. Encoded protein: CASSATGGEQYF.

With respect to this clone: A read error may produce the germline difference seen at one junction end. This chain uses TRBV29-1 with TRBJ2-1; a weak D match, TRBD1 (6 bases). The CDR3 covers 13 residues. The germline gives CDR1 SQVTM, CDR2 ANQGSEA. In DNA form, the CDR3 reads TGCAGCGTTTCCGGGACACTCAACAATGAGCAGCTCTTC. It is translated as CSVSGTLNNEQLF.

The rearrangement joins TRBV7-9 to TRBJ2-2; D perhaps matches TRBD1 (5 bases). Per the germline V gene, CDR1 is SEHNR and CDR2 is FQNEAQ (reference sequence). V lost 8 bases, J lost 3 bases, and 7 bases lay in between. CDR3 size: 12 residues. Here the CDR3 reads CASGADTGELFF. CDR3 sequence (DNA): TGTGCCAGCGGGGCCGACACCGGGGAGCTGTTTTTT.

The CDR3, as DNA: TGTGCCAGCTCATCCTTAACCGCTCAGCAGGGGAATGAGCAGTTCTTC. It specifies CASSSLTAQQGNEQFF. The chain is built from TRBV18 and TRBJ2-1; D is possibly TRBD1 (6 bases). V was pared by 5 bases and J by 7 bases, with 21 bases between. Looked up from germline, CDR1 is KGHSH and CDR2 is LQKENI. This CDR3 spans 16 amino acids.

J is TRBJ1-5 and V is TRBV23-1; D is unclear. TRBV23-1 is noted as an ORF with a role that remains uncertain. This CDR3 has 11 amino acids. Trimming left V 7 bases short and J 8 bases short, with 9 bases between. CDR3 residues: CASTLLEPQHF. CDR3 DNA: TGCGCCAGCACTCTACTCGAGCCCCAGCATTTT.

J is TRBJ2-3 and V is TRBV5-4; 9 nucleotides match TRBD1. J lost 1 base, V lost 3 bases, and 3 bases had no gene match. The CDR3 spans 15 residues. The germline V gene encodes CDR1 SGHNT and CDR2 YYREEE (reference sequence). CDR3 protein: CASSSTGGGTDTQYF. CDR3 in DNA: TGTGCCAGCAGCTCAACAGGGGGCGGCACAGATACGCAGTATTTT.

V gene TRBV20-1 combines with J gene TRBJ2-1, with unresolved D. The V end was cut by 0 bases, the J end by 8 bases, with 5 bases between. Germline values: CDR1 DFQATT, CDR2 SNEGSKA (reference sequence). This CDR3 has 11 residues. CDR3 DNA: TGCAGTGCTAGAGAATCATATGAGCAGTTCTTC. It translates to CSARESYEQFF.

This chain joins TRBV11-2 and TRBJ2-1, with D possibly being TRBD2 (6 bases). V was shortened by 5 bases and J by 2 bases, with 13 bases between the two germline ends. Germline loops: CDR1 SGHAT, CDR2 FQNNGV. The CDR3 is 15 amino acids. The CDR3 protein is CASSLLGGTYNEQFF. CDR3 DNA: TGTGCCAGCAGCCTACTGGGAGGTACCTACAATGAGCAGTTCTTC.

The chain uses TRBV7-9 and TRBJ2-1, with D perhaps TRBD2 (6 bases). The CDR3 loop spans 13 amino acids. V lost 3 bases and J lost 5, with 8 bases in between. Germline assignment: CDR1 SEHNR and CDR2 FQNEAQ (reference sequence). CDR3 loop: CASSFPGDNEQFF. Written as DNA, the CDR3 is TGTGCCAGCAGCTTCCCGGGGGACAATGAGCAGTTCTTC.